This T cell receptor beta chain stems from a study of circulating and synovial CD4+ cells in juvenile arthritis (dated by TCRdb to the mid-2010s). Concerning the study at large: TCRbeta CDR3 repertoires of circulating HLA-DR+ CD4 T cells, bulk blood CD4 T cells and synovial CD4 T cells were compared within each patient. The goal of repertoire sequencing was to confirm that a circulating synovial-like CD4 T cell subset was enriched in synovial clonotypes. What the research found in general, with its limitations: Traditional Vbeta family usage analysis did not detect the difference between circulating pathogenic-like lymphocytes and bulk blood T cells. Synovial and circulating pathogenic-like lymphocyte repertoires were less diverse than bulk blood CD4 repertoires, and some CPL samples were as oligoclonal as synovium. Since overlap with synovium went up as sequencing depth increased, the measured fractions of shared clonotypes likely underestimated the full repertoire overlap. CPL and bulk blood CD4 samples differed in T cell genome counts by at least an order of magnitude, so sample-size effects were addressed. Circulating pathogenic-like lymphocytes clustered with synovial T cells and shared a substantially higher fraction of CDR3 sequences with synovium than bulk blood.

The sequenced samples came from patients who had active juvenile idiopathic arthritis. Sorting was carried out immediately after cells were thawed, and dead cells were excluded with Live/Dead Fixable Near-IR Stain. The protocol used for the library was the immunoSEQ multiplex PCR assay. An external provider performed TCRbeta CDR3 sequencing as a commercial service. The paper's processing steps were these. The analyses relied on productive nucleotide sequences along with amino acid sequences obtained through in silico translation. Diversity was quantified by Renyi entropy over a range of alpha values, with sample size equalised by taking the median of 200 repeated subsamples. For clustering, the distance between each pair of repertoires was computed as one minus the Chao-modified Jaccard index, which corrected for under-sampling. Frequency-weighted overlap with synovial clonotypes was computed over 200 sample sizes, 200 draws without replacement each, and reported at the smaller sample's size. Entries here come from immuneACCESS through TCRdb and include only in-frame sequences with V and J called. Some clones fail to appear in such tables; in the studies checked, an unresolved V gene covers under half of the shortfall, and the cause of the remainder is unknown. D and trimming were read from the DNA, whereas the V and J calls and clone size are those reported in that table. The sample data list some 33,000 clones, and approximately 94% of these were observed just once. The ten biggest clones cover 0.55% to 0.75% of the sample.

Comments on this clone: This clone's antigen is unknown. One base away there is no much larger clone; base qualities are not given.

Measured from the cysteine to the phenylalanine, the CDR3 is 12 residues long. Only the CDR3 portion is preserved as DNA: 36 bases, with reading frame beginning at the first base. Looking up the germline V gene yields CDR1 MNHEY and CDR2 SVGAGI. The junction carries 16 bases between V and J, which are trimmed by 11 bases and 5 bases respectively. Source material: CD4+ T cells from blood. The receptor was derived from a human donor with juvenile idiopathic arthritis. Rearrangement joined TRBV6-5 to TRBJ2-7; the D gene lacks a confident call. The bases read TGTGCCGTTCAGCGAAATGGTGACGAGCAGTACTTC. This translates into CAVQRNGDEQYF.